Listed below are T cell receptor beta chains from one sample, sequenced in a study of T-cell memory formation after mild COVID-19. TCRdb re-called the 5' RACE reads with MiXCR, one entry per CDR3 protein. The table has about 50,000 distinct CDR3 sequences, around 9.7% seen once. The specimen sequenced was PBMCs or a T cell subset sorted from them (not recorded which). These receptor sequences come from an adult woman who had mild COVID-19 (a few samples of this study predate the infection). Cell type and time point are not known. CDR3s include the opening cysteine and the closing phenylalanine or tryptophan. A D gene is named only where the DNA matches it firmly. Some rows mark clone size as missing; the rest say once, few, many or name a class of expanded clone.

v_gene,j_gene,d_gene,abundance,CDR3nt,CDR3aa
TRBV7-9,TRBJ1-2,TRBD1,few,TGTGCCAGCACCGCAACTAGTAGGCGGACAGGGAGGGATGACTATGGCTACACCTTC,CASTATSRRTGRDDYGYTF
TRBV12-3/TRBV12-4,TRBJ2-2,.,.,TGTGCCAGCAGTTTAGGGCCTAACACCGGGGAGCTGTTTTTT,CASSLGPNTGELFF
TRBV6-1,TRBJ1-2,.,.,TGTGCCAGCAGTTACGACAGGTACTATGGCTACACCTTC,CASSYDRYYGYTF
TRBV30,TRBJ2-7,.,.,TGTGCCCAGAGGACAGTCTACGAGCAGTACTTC,CAQRTVYEQYF
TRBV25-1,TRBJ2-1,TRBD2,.,TGTGCCAGCAGTGACGGCGGGACTAGCACAACTGAGCAGTTCTTC,CASSDGGTSTTEQFF
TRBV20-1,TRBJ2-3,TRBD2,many,TGCAGTGCTAGAGTGCGGGGGGCCGAAACAGATACGCAGTATTTT,CSARVRGAETDTQYF
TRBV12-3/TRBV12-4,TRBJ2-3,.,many,TGTGCCAGCAGCCCCCACGGGGGTGCAGATACGCAGTATTTT,CASSPHGGADTQYF
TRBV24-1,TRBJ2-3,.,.,TGTGCCACCAGTGATTTCACCAGTGGGACAGATACGCAGTATTTT,CATSDFTSGTDTQYF
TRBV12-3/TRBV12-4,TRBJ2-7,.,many,TGTGCCAGCAGTCCCGCCGGAAGAGAGCAGTACTTC,CASSPAGREQYF
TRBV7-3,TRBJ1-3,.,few,TGTGCCAGCAGCTTAGTGGGGGACTCTGGAAACACCATATATTTT,CASSLVGDSGNTIYF
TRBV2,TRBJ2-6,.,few,TGTGCCAGCAGTGAGGGGGGGCTTACTGGGGCCAACGTCCTGACTTTC,CASSEGGLTGANVLTF
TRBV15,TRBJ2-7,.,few,TGTGCCACCAGCAGAGATCGCGGGGATTCCCACGAGCAGTACTTC,CATSRDRGDSHEQYF
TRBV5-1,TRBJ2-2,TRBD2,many,TGCGCCAGCAGCCGTACTAGCGGGATAAACACCGGGGAGCTGTTTTTT,CASSRTSGINTGELFF
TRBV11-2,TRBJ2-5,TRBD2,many,TGTGCCAGCAGCTTAGAAGGATGGAGCGGGGGGGCGGAGACCCAGTACTTC,CASSLEGWSGGAETQYF
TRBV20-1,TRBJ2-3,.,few,TGCAGTGCTAGAGGACGCACGAGGGGCCGCACAGATACGCAGTATTTT,CSARGRTRGRTDTQYF
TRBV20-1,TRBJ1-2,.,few,TGCAGTGCTAGACAGGACTTAGATTATGGCTACACCTTC,CSARQDLDYGYTF
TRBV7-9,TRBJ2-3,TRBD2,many,TGTGCCAGCAGCTTCCCGACTAGCGGATTCGATACGCAGTATTTT,CASSFPTSGFDTQYF
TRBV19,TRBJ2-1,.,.,TGTGCCAGCACTAGGAGCTCCTACAATGAGCAGTTCTTC,CASTRSSYNEQFF
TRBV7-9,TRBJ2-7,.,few,TGTGCCAGCACTCGTGGAGGGTACGAGCAGTACTTC,CASTRGGYEQYF
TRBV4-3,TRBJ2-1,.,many,TGCGCCAGCAGCCAAGAAATTAGCGGTGGCTCCTACAATGAGCAGTTCTTC,CASSQEISGGSYNEQFF
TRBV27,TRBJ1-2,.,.,TGTGCCAGCAGTCTCGTCGCGGCGGACTATGGCTACACCTTC,CASSLVAADYGYTF
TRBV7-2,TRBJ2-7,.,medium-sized,TGTGCCAGCAGCTTAGTTGGGGGCGTCTACGAGCAGTACTTC,CASSLVGGVYEQYF
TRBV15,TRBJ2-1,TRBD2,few,TGTGCCACCAGCAGCTTCTTAGGACTAGTGAAGAATGAGCAGTTCTTC,CATSSFLGLVKNEQFF
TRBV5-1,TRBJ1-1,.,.,TGCGCCAGCAGCTTGGATGGCAGTGGGACTGAAGCTTTCTTT,CASSLDGSGTEAFF
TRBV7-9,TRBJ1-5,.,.,TGTGCCAGCAGCCCGGGCGGGGGGCTCGGCAATCAGCCCCAGCATTTT,CASSPGGGLGNQPQHF
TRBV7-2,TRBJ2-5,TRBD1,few,TGTGCCAGCAGCTCAGGACAGGGACGGGTCGAGACCCAGTACTTC,CASSSGQGRVETQYF
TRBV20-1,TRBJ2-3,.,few,TGCAGTGCTAGAGATTGGGGGACTAGCACAGATACGCAGTATTTT,CSARDWGTSTDTQYF
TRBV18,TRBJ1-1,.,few,TGTGCCAGCTCACCACTGGCAGGGGAAACTGAAGCTTTCTTT,CASSPLAGETEAFF
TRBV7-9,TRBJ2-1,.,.,TGTGCCAGCAGCTTCGTCGGGACTCTCTACAATGAGCAGTTCTTC,CASSFVGTLYNEQFF
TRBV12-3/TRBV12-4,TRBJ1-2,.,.,TGTGCCAGCAGCCTAGGGCCCGAGGATGGCTACACCTTC,CASSLGPEDGYTF
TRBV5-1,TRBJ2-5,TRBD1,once,TGCGCCAGCAGCCTAGGACCCGGGACAGAAGAGACCCAGTACTTC,CASSLGPGTEETQYF
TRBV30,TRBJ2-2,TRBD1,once,TGTGCCTGGAATTGGGCAGGGGGCTCTACGAACACCGGGGAGCTGTTTTTT,CAWNWAGGSTNTGELFF
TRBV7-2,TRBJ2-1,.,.,TGTGCCAGCAGCCGGACCCTAGACGATGTGGATGAGCAGTTCTTC,CASSRTLDDVDEQFF
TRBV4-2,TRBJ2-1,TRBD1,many,TGTGCCAGCAGCCCTCTCGGTTGGGACAGCCGATACAATGAGCAGTTCTTC,CASSPLGWDSRYNEQFF
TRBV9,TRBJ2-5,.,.,TGTGCCAGCGGGGGGCAGGGGGAGACCCAGTACTTC,CASGGQGETQYF
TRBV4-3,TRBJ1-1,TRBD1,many,TGCGCCAGCAGCCAAGATGGGCGGACAGGGGGCACTGAAGCTTTCTTT,CASSQDGRTGGTEAFF
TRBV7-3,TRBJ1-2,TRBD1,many,TGTGCCAGCAGCTTAGGGACAGGGATCGTGGGTGGCTACACCTTC,CASSLGTGIVGGYTF
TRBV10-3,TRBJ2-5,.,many,TGTGCCATCAGTGAACAGGGTGCGGAGACCCAGTACTTC,CAISEQGAETQYF
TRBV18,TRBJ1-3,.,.,TGTGCCAGCTCACCACCGGGAACTGGAAACACCATATATTTT,CASSPPGTGNTIYF
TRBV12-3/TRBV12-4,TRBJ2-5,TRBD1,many,TGTGCCAGCAGCACACGGACAGGGGTGAAAGAGACCCAGTACTTC,CASSTRTGVKETQYF
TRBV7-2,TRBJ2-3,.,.,TGTGCCAGCAGCTTCTTCACAGATACGCAGTATTTT,CASSFFTDTQYF
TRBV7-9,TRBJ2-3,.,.,TGTGCCAGCAGAAATGGGGATACGCAGTATTTT,CASRNGDTQYF
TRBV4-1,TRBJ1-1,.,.,TGCGCCAGCAGCCAAGTCCGACACGGTGGGAACACTGAAGCTTTCTTT,CASSQVRHGGNTEAFF
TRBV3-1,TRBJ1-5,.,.,TGTGCCAGCAGCCTTTCCGCGGGGGGCCAGCGTCAGCCCCAGCATTTT,CASSLSAGGQRQPQHF
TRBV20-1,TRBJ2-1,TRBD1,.,TGCAGTGCTGACAGGGGGCTACAGAATGAGCAGTTCTTC,CSADRGLQNEQFF